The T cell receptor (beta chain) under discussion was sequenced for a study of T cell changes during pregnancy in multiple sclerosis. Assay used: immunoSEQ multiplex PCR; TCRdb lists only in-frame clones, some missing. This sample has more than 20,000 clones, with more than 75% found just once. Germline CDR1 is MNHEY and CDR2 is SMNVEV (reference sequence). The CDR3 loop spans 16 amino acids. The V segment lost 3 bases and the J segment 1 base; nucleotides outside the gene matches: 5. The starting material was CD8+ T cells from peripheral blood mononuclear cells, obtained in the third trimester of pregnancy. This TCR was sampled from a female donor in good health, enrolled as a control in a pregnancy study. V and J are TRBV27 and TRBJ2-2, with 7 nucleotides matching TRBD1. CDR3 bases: TGTGCCAGCAGTTTGACCGGGACAGAGAACACCGGGGAGCTGTTTTTT. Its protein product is CASSLTGTENTGELFF.